The clone carrying this T cell receptor beta chain was counted between two and nine times. Its antigen is not known. This sample was taken from a study of regulatory T cells in long-lasting Graves disease. Study results and limitations: Persistent patients shared more public clonotypes (around 3,000) than new patients (more than 900).

Building of the TCR beta libraries involved iRepertoire HTBI primers and Arm-PCR of CDR3 regions. TCRdb reprocessed the multiplex PCR reads via MiXCR and lists one record per CDR3 protein. The sample holds 300,000 to 400,000 distinct CDR3 sequences, around a sixth seen once. The germline gives CDR1 MNHEY, CDR2 SVGEGT. The CDR3 contains 14 residues. The V gene lost 2 bases and the J gene lost 10 bases, with 15 bases spanning the gap. The time point is: newly diagnosed GD, antithyroid drugs for less than 3 months. With RNA extracted from PBMCs as input, the TCR library was made. The sequence came from a female donor with Graves disease. The V call is TRBV6-2 or TRBV6-3, the J call TRBJ2-1, with D perhaps TRBD1 or TRBD2 (6 bases each). The sequences come from peripheral blood mononuclear cells (PBMCs), collected at new diagnosis, from a patient treated with antithyroid drugs. The CDR3 DNA reads as TGTGCCAGCAGTTACAACGGGGGCCTCGGAGAGCAGTTCTTC. Its protein product is CASSYNGGLGEQFF.